This passage covers 26 T cell receptor beta chains from one sample sequenced in a study of monozygotic twins with inflammatory bowel disease. One entry per CDR3 protein, without DNA, is what TCRdb gives after re-calling the 5' RACE reads. This sample contains roughly 160,000 distinct CDR3 sequences. The sample taken for sequencing was blood. The receptors shown here come from a human donor with ulcerative colitis or Crohn's disease, or a healthy co-twin of an affected twin (not recorded which).

The chain couples TRBV20-1 to TRBJ2-1; TCRdb returns TRBD2, unconfirmable since there is no DNA. Germline V gene lookup returns CDR1 DFQATT and CDR2 SNEGSKA (reference sequence). The CDR3 loop spans 15 amino acids. This chain's CDR3 is CSARQKRGGYNEQFF.

The chain links TRBV5-6 to TRBJ1-2. The germline V gene encodes CDR1 SGHDT and CDR2 YYEEEE. The CDR3 is made up of 15 amino acids. CDR3 loop: CASSLPALLSTGYTF.

The chain is built from TRBV12-3 or TRBV12-4 and TRBJ2-1. The CDR3 is made up of 11 amino acids. CDR3 sequence: CASSFLNEQFF.

The CDR3 sequence: CAISDQGLATQYF. V and J are TRBV10-3 and TRBJ2-5; the TCRdb D gene call, TRBD2, has no DNA to confirm it. CDR3 length: 13 amino acids. The germline V gene encodes CDR1 ENHRY and CDR2 SYGVKD.

Frequency places this clonotype as medium-sized. V and J are TRBV6-4 and TRBJ2-3; TCRdb picks TRBD2, but there is no DNA to check that call. The CDR3 runs to 16 residues. Germline CDR1 is MRHNA and CDR2 is SNTAGT. This CDR3 is CASSDSTSEGTDTQYF.

The chain is built from TRBV5-1 and TRBJ2-3; TCRdb lists TRBD2, though no DNA is available to test this call. Germline V gives CDR1 SGHRS, CDR2 YFSETQ. The CDR3 runs to 14 residues. The CDR3 here is CASSLQGREDTQYF.

The chain employs TRBV19 and TRBJ1-5. This CDR3 is 13 amino acids long. From germline, CDR1 is LNHDA and CDR2 SQIVND (reference sequence). CDR3 amino acids: CASSMAVGQPQHF.

This chain uses TRBV7-9 with TRBJ1-1. Germline-derived CDR1 and CDR2 are SEHNR and FQNEAQ (reference sequence). This CDR3 is built from 15 residues. CDR3 residues: CASSMKVRLNTEAFF.

The chain has TRBV20-1 and TRBJ2-5; no DNA is available, so the TRBD1 call from TCRdb remains unchecked. The germline V gene has CDR1 DFQATT and CDR2 SNEGSKA (reference sequence). The CDR3 extends over 13 amino acids. The chain's CDR3 is CSAAPGAGKTQYF.

The chain uses TRBV5-5 and TRBJ2-1; the TRBD1 assignment by TCRdb is unverifiable without DNA. The CDR3 has 15 amino acids. CDR1 and CDR2 from the germline V gene are SGHKS and YYEKEE (reference sequence). CDR3 region: CASSLTGTVYNEQFF.

The V call is TRBV24-1, the J call TRBJ2-7; TCRdb returns TRBD1, unconfirmable since there is no DNA. The germline gives CDR1 KGHDR, CDR2 SFDVKD. CDR3 length: 16 amino acids. CDR3 loop: CATSDRRGQGINEQYF.

The gene calls are TRBV5-1 and TRBJ2-7; TCRdb names TRBD2, which stays unverified in the absence of DNA. Germline V gene lookup returns CDR1 SGHRS and CDR2 YFSETQ. This CDR3 spans 16 amino acids. CDR3 loop: CASSSLTSGRAGEQYF. Full variable domain (rest looked up from reference TRBV5-1 and TRBJ2-7): KAGVTQTPRYLIKTRGQQVTLSCSPISGHRSVSWYQQTPGQGLQFLFEYFSETQRNKGNFPGRFSGRQFSNSRSEMNVSTLELGDSALYLCASSSLTSGRAGEQYFGPGTRLTVT.

This chain uses TRBV7-9 with TRBJ2-1. This CDR3 comprises 16 residues. Germline CDR1 is SEHNR and CDR2 is FQNEAQ (reference sequence). The CDR3: CASSPPLDTVYNEQFF.

The chain employs TRBV28 and TRBJ1-5; TCRdb indicates TRBD1, and absent DNA this call remains unverified. Germline values: CDR1 MDHEN, CDR2 SYDVKM. CDR3 length equals 16 residues. CDR3 residues: CASSTPPDPRGQPQHF.

The J gene is TRBJ2-1, the V gene TRBV11-3; checking the TCRdb D call of TRBD1 is not possible without DNA. Germline V CDR1 and CDR2: SGHNT, YENEEA. This CDR3 region has 15 residues. CDR3 sequence: CASSSPEIGYNEQFF.

This sequence joins TRBV12-3 or TRBV12-4 and TRBJ2-3; TCRdb selects TRBD2, and the lack of DNA leaves this call unchecked. This CDR3 is built from 16 residues. CDR3: CATLRARQKITDTQYF.

The chain employs TRBV5-1 and TRBJ2-3; TCRdb proposes TRBD2, but this gene call is untestable without DNA. Per germline, CDR1 SGHRS and CDR2 YFSETQ. This CDR3 has 15 amino acids. CDR3 protein: CASSWGLGSTDTQYF.

This chain connects TRBV5-4 to TRBJ2-1; lacking DNA, the TRBD2 call made by TCRdb goes unchecked. CDR1 and CDR2 from the germline V gene are SGHNT and YYREEE (reference sequence). The CDR3 consists of 15 residues. CDR3: CASSSGTSGSNEQFF.

The rearrangement links TRBV10-3 to TRBJ1-5. Germline CDR1 and CDR2: ENHRY and SYGVKD. CDR3 length equals 15 residues. The CDR3 reads CAISETEYSNQPQHF.

The chain has TRBV7-9 and TRBJ1-3. Germline V lookup: CDR1 SEHNR, CDR2 FQNEAQ (reference sequence). The CDR3 spans 14 residues. The chain's CDR3 is CASSRTPSGNTIYF.

The V gene is TRBV20-1, the J gene TRBJ1-1. CDR1 is DFQATT, CDR2 SNEGSKA, per germline (reference sequence). The CDR3 loop spans 12 amino acids. The CDR3 here is CSASIERFEAFF.

This chain links TRBV7-2 with TRBJ1-2; the D call from TCRdb, TRBD1, cannot be confirmed without DNA. CDR3 length equals 14 residues. CDR1 and CDR2 (germline): SGHTA, FQGNSA. CDR3 sequence reads: CASSLHPSNYGYTF.

The J gene is TRBJ1-3, the V gene TRBV4-3; TCRdb's assignment of TRBD1 cannot be checked, as there is no DNA. The CDR3 extends over 18 amino acids. Germline values: CDR1 LGHNA, CDR2 YSLEER. The CDR3 sequence: CASSQDLNRETSGNTIYF.

The CDR3: CASSQDSPGSGNTIYF. The V and J genes are TRBV4-3 and TRBJ1-3. Looked up from germline, CDR1 is LGHNA and CDR2 is YSLEER. This CDR3 spans 16 amino acids.

The V and J genes are TRBV28 and TRBJ2-2; TCRdb lists TRBD1, though no DNA is available to test this call. CDR3 size: 16 residues. Germline values: CDR1 MDHEN, CDR2 SYDVKM. The CDR3 region is CASSLAGTGFTGELFF.

The chain couples TRBV20-1 to TRBJ2-3; there is no DNA to check the TCRdb D call of TRBD1. This CDR3 region has 14 residues. Germline V CDR1 and CDR2: DFQATT, SNEGSKA (reference sequence). This CDR3 is CSAREGAATDTQYF.